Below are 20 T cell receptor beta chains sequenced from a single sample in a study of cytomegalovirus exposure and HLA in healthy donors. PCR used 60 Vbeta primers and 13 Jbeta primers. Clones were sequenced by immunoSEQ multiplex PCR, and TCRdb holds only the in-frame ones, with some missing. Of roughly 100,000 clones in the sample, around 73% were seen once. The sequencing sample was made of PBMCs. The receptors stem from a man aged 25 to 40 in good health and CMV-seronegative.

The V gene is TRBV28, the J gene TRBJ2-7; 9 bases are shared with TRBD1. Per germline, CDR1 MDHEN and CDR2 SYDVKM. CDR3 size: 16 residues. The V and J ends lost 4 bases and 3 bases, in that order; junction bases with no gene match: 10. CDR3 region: CASSYTLRDRDYEQYF. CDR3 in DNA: TGTGCCAGCAGTTATACCCTCCGGGACAGGGACTACGAGCAGTACTTC.

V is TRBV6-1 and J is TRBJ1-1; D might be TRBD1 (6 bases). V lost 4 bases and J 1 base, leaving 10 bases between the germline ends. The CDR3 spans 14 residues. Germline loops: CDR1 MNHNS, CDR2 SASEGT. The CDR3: CASSGAQGNTEAFF. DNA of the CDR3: TGTGCCAGCAGTGGCGCACAGGGGAACACTGAAGCTTTCTTT.

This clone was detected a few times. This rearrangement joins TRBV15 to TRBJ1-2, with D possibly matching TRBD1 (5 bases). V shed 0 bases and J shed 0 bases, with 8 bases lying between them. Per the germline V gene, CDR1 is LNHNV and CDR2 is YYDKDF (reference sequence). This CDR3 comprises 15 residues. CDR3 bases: TGTGCCACCAGCAGAGACCAAGGGGCTAACTATGGCTACACCTTC. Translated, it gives CATSRDQGANYGYTF. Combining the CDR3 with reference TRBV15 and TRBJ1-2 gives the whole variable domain DAMVIQNPRYQVTQFGKPVTLSCSQTLNHNVMYWYQQKSSQAPKLLFHYYDKDFNNEADTPDNFQSRRPNTSFCFLDIRSPGLGDTAMYLCATSRDQGANYGYTFGSGTRLTVV.

CDR3 nucleotide sequence: TGTGCCAGCACTCCAGGACAGGCGAGGTTTGGCTACACCTTC. Translated: CASTPGQARFGYTF. The genes are TRBV6-5 and TRBJ1-2; 7 nucleotides agree with TRBD1. This CDR3 comprises 14 residues. J gave up 7 bases and V 7 bases, and 12 bases lay outside the gene matches. Germline V gene lookup returns CDR1 MNHEY and CDR2 SVGAGI.

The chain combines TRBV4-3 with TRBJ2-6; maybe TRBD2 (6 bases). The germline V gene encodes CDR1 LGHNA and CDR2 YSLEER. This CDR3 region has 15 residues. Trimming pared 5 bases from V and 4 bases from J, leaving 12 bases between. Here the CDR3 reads CASSSRGVGANVLTF. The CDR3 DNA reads TGCGCCAGCAGCTCGCGGGGCGTGGGGGCCAACGTCCTGACTTTC.

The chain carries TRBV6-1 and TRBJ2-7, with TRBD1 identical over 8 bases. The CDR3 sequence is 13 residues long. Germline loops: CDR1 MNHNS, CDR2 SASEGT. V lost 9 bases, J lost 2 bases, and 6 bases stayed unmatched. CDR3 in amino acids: CASPGQGAYEQYF. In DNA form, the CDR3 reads TGTGCCAGTCCCGGACAGGGCGCCTACGAGCAGTACTTC.

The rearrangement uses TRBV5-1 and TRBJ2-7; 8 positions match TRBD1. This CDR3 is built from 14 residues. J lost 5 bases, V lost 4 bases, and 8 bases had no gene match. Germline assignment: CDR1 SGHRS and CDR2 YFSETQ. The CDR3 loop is CASSTRTGNNEQYF. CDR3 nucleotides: TGCGCCAGCAGCACCCGGACAGGGAATAACGAGCAGTACTTC.

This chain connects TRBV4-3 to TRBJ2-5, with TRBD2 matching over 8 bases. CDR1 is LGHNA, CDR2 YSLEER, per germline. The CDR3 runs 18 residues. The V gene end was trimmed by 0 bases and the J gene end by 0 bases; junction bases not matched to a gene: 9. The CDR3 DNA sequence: TGCGCCAGCAGCCAAGATTTAATGCCGGGGGGGTACCAAGAGACCCAGTACTTC. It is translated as CASSQDLMPGGYQETQYF.

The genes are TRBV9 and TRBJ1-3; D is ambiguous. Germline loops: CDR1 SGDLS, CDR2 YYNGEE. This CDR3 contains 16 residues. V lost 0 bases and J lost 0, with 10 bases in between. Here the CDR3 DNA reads TGTGCCAGCAGCGTAGTTGAGGGCCCCTCTGGAAACACCATATATTTT. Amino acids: CASSVVEGPSGNTIYF.

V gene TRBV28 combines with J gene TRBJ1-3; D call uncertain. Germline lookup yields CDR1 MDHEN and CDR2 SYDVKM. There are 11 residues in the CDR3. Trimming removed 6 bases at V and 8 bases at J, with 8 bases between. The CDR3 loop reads CASREGDTIYF. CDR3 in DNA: TGTGCCAGCAGAGAGGGTGACACCATATATTTT.

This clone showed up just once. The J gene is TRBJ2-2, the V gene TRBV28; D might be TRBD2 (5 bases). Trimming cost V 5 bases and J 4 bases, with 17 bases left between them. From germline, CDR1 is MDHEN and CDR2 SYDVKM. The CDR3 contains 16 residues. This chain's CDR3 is CASSLLAEVRTGELFF. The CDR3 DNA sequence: TGTGCCAGCAGTCTACTGGCGGAGGTTCGCACCGGGGAGCTGTTTTTT.

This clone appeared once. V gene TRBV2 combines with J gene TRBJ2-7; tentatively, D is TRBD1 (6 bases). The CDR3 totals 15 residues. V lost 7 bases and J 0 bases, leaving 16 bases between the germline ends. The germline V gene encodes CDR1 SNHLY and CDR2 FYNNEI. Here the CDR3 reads CASTPDRIISYEQYF. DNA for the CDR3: TGTGCCAGCACCCCAGACAGGATAATCTCCTACGAGCAGTACTTC.

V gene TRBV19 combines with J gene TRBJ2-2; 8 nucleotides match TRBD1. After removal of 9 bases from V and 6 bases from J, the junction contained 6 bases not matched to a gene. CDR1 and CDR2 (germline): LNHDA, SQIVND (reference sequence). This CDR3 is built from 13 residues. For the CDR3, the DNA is TGTGCCAGCTCAGGGGGCAGCGCCGGGGAGCTGTTTTTT. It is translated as CASSGGSAGELFF.

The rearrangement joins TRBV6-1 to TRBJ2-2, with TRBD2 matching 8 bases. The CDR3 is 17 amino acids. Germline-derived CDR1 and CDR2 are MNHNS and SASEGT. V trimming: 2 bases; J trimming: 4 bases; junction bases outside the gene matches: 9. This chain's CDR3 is CASSENWGAGGTGELFF. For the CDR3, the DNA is TGTGCCAGCAGTGAAAATTGGGGGGCGGGGGGCACCGGGGAGCTGTTTTTT.

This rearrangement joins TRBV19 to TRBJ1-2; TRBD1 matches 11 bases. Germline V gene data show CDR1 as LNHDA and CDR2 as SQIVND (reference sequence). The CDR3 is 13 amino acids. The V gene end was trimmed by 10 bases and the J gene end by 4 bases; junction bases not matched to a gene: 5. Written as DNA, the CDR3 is TGTGCCATCTCGGACAGGGGGCTCTATGGCTACACCTTC. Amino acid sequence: CAISDRGLYGYTF.

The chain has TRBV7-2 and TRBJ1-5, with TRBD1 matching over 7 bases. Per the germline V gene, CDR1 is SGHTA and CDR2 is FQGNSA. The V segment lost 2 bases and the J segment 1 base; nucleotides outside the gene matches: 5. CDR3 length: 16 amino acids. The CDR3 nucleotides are TGTGCCAGCAGCTTAACCGGGACAGAGAGCAATCAGCCCCAGCATTTT. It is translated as CASSLTGTESNQPQHF.

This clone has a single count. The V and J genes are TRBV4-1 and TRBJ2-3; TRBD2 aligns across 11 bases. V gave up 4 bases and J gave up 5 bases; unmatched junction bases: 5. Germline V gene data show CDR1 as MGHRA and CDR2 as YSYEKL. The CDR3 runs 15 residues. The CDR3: CASSPLAGVLDTQYF. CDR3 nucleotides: TGCGCCAGCAGCCCACTAGCGGGAGTTTTAGATACGCAGTATTTT.

CDR3 loop: CASSLFPRQGGEKLFF. Here the CDR3 DNA reads TGTGCCAGCAGCTTATTCCCGAGACAGGGAGGCGAAAAACTGTTTTTT. V gene TRBV7-9 combines with J gene TRBJ1-4; 7 bases match TRBD1. Germline V gene data show CDR1 as SEHNR and CDR2 as FQNEAQ (reference sequence). There are 16 residues in the CDR3. V shed 2 bases and J 8 bases; nucleotides not matched to a gene: 11.

CDR3 region: CASSLGGGEGVYEQYF. CDR3 nucleotide sequence: TGTGCCAGCAGCTTAGGCGGAGGGGAGGGAGTCTACGAGCAGTACTTC. V is TRBV7-2 and J is TRBJ2-7; 7 nucleotides match TRBD2. Germline values: CDR1 SGHTA, CDR2 FQGNSA. V was clipped by 1 base and J by 3 bases; unmatched bases: 9. This CDR3 has 16 residues. The variable domain in full, with the rest retrieved from reference TRBV7-2 and TRBJ2-7, is GAGVSQSPSNKVTEKGKDVELRCDPISGHTALYWYRQSLGQGLEFLIYFQGNSAPDKSGLPSDRFSAERTGGSVSTLTIQRTQQEDSAVYLCASSLGGGEGVYEQYFGPGTRLTVT.

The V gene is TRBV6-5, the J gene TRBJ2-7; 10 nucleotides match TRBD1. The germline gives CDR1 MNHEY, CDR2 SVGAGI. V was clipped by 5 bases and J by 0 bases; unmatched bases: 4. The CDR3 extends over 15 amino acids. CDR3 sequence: CASSTRTGGSYEQYF. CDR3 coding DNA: TGTGCCAGCAGTACACGGACAGGGGGCTCCTACGAGCAGTACTTC.